This T cell receptor beta chain was retrieved from a study of T-cell reconstitution after alpha-beta-depleted transplantation in children. To note about this clonotype: What it binds is not known.

Findings and caveats of the study: It was newly produced T cells that mostly accounted for T-cell counts and diversity one year after transplant. Where some patients showed high TCRbeta diversity at day 60, it came from recipient T cells and thymic progenitors that had survived. About two months after transplant, alpha-beta T cells reportedly came from several hundred expanded graft clones.

Unique molecular identifiers featured in how the TCRbeta library was prepared. MiXCR, applied by TCRdb to the PCR reads, yields one record per CDR3 protein. The table includes about 980,000 distinct CDR3 sequences, less than 30% detected once. The source material was PBMCs, mostly from graft donor cells, sampled 360 days after TCRalphabeta/CD19-depleted stem cell transplant. The TCR sequence derives from a boy in the first two years of life who had a stem cell transplant for SCID, so the T cells may come from the graft donor.

CDR3 coding DNA: TGTGCCATCAGTGACACTCTGAACACTGAAGCTTTCTTT. Translation: CAISDTLNTEAFF. This chain uses TRBV10-3 with TRBJ1-1; D is unresolved. V was cut by 3 bases and J by 0 bases, with 5 bases left in between. CDR3 length: 13 residues. Germline V CDR1 and CDR2: ENHRY, SYGVKD.